This T cell receptor (beta chain) was profiled in a study of Ad26.COV2.S vaccination and SARS-CoV-2 variants. Study summary: The donor belonged to the COV1001 Ad26.COV2.S trial arm. Administration of Ad26.COV2.S was intramuscular, either once or twice 56 days apart. The study's findings and limits: People given the vaccine had a wider spike-specific TCR breadth than placebo recipients did.

As to this clone: Its antigen is not known.

Method: immunoSEQ multiplex PCR; TCRdb's copy keeps in-frame clones and lacks some. The table lists about 380,000 clones, about four fifths of them singletons, with around 7.3% in the top ten. Specified treatment: over 15 received Ad26.COV2.S at low or high dose, single or two shots; roughly five received placebo; per-sample allocation not given. Sampling occurred on day 63 after the first vaccine or placebo injection. The vaccine antigen was prefusion-stabilized Wuhan SARS-CoV-2 spike. Specimen: peripheral blood, collected in a trial of Ad26.COV2.S vaccine versus placebo. The clonotype was recovered from a person between 18 and 65 years old who received the Ad26.COV2.S COVID-19 vaccine or a placebo.

CDR3 bases: TGCGCCAGCACCCGAGGACGGGAATCCTACGAGCAGTACTTC. This gives the protein CASTRGRESYEQYF. This chain links TRBV10-1 with TRBJ2-7; TRBD2 is a possible D gene (5 bases). Trimming left V 7 bases short and J 1 base short, with 14 bases between. Germline V gives CDR1 WNHNN, CDR2 SYGVQD (reference sequence). The CDR3 has 14 residues.